The source of this T cell receptor (beta chain) is a study of blood T cell repertoires in COVID-19. At the level of the study: T cells, B-cell-depleted T cells, or PBMCs provided the cDNA or gDNA that served as material.

As handled by the study authors: Reference gene primers were amplified, and this amplification served to estimate nucleated cell counts. TCRdb's table, derived via immunoSEQ multiplex PCR, lists solely in-frame clones and lacks some. The V and J calls and clone size were taken over from that table, and D and trimming were inferred from the DNA. The sample records about 44,000 clones, around four fifths being singletons. The CDR3 runs to 14 residues. CDR1 is SEHNR and CDR2 is FQNEAQ in the germline V gene (reference sequence). Deletions cut 5 bases from V and 1 base from J, with 9 bases between. The sequence was collected from a human donor in a cohort sampled during active COVID-19. This rearrangement joins TRBV7-9 to TRBJ1-5; D remains ambiguous. The material sequenced was peripheral blood. The CDR3 protein is CASSPVRSNQPQHF. CDR3 nucleotides: TGTGCCAGCAGCCCTGTGAGGAGCAATCAGCCCCAGCATTTT.